One and the same sample provided the 5 T cell receptor beta chains below, sequenced in a study of Graves' ophthalmopathy and Graves' hyperthyroidism. RNA transcripts yielded amplified TCR beta CDR3 regions. First-round RT-PCR employed HTBI primers, with a second-round multiplex PCR after it. TCRdb called the multiplex PCR reads again in MiXCR, with one record for every CDR3 protein. The sample holds about 590,000 distinct CDR3 sequences, approximately 37% seen once. The sequencing input was peripheral blood or thyroid tissue (not recorded which). The receptors originated from an adult man with Graves' hyperthyroidism.

This clonotype was seen ten or more times. The V and J genes are TRBV20-1 and TRBJ2-5; the D is unclear. Germline values: CDR1 DFQATT, CDR2 SNEGSKA (reference sequence). This CDR3 is 13 amino acids long. Trimming removed 3 bases at V and 0 bases at J, with 8 bases between. Here the CDR3 reads CSASGTNQETQYF. The CDR3 coding sequence is TGCAGTGCTAGCGGAACGAACCAAGAGACCCAGTACTTC.

The chain employs TRBV7-9 and TRBJ2-7; 9 bases match TRBD2. The CDR3 is 15 amino acids. The germline gives CDR1 SEHNR, CDR2 FQNEAQ (reference sequence). J was trimmed by 5 bases and V by 3 bases; bases with no gene match: 8. The DNA for the CDR3 is TGTGCCAGCAGCTTGTTTAGCGGGAGATTCAACGAGCAGTACTTC. Translated, it gives CASSLFSGRFNEQYF.

This clonotype was seen many times. This chain joins TRBV12-3 or TRBV12-4 and TRBJ2-7; the D is unclear. The CDR3 runs 11 residues. V was cut by 6 bases and J by 9 bases, with 12 bases left in between. CDR3 sequence: CASSPGVRQYF. The CDR3 DNA follows: TGTGCCAGCAGCCCGGGCGTCAGGCAGTACTTC.

The chain joins TRBV27 to TRBJ1-2; weak D call: TRBD1 (6 bases). V gave up 10 bases and J gave up 7 bases, with 19 bases separating them. Germline V gives CDR1 MNHEY, CDR2 SMNVEV (reference sequence). The CDR3 is 13 residues long. The CDR3 nucleotides read TGTGCCACCCGACCTACAGGGAATGGTGGCTACACCTTC. Translated: CATRPTGNGGYTF.

This clonotype was seen many times. This chain uses TRBV11-2 with TRBJ2-7, with 16 bases fitting TRBD2. With 7 bases clipped from V and 7 bases from J, the junction kept 1 base outside the gene matches. This CDR3 has 13 residues. The V gene's germline CDR1 is SGHAT and CDR2 FQNNGV. As DNA, the CDR3 is TGTGCCAGCACGGGACTAGCGGGAGGGGAGCAGTACTTC. It encodes CASTGLAGGEQYF.